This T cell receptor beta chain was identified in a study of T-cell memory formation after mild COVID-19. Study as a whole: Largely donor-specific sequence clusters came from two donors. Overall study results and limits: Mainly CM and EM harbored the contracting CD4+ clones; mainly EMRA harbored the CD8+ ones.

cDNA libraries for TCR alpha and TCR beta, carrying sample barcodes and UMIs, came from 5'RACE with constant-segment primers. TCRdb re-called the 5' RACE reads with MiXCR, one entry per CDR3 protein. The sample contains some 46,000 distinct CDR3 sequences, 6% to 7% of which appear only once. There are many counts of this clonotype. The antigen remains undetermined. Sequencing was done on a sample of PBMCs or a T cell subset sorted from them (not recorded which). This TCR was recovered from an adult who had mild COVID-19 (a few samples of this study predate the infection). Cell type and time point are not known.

The CDR3 loop is CASSLVSQETQYF. The CDR3 nucleotides are TGTGCCAGCAGCTTAGTGAGTCAAGAGACCCAGTACTTC. This chain joins TRBV7-2 and TRBJ2-5; D not resolved. This CDR3 has 13 residues. Germline V gives CDR1 SGHTA, CDR2 FQGNSA. V lost 1 base and J 2 bases, leaving 5 bases between the germline ends.